Listed below are T cell receptor beta chains from one sample, sequenced in a study of molecular identifiers for immune sequencing clone quantification. In TCRdb, the PCR reads were re-called with MiXCR into one record per CDR3 protein. The sample consists of over 550,000 distinct CDR3 sequences, roughly 27% of them appearing once. Sequencing was carried out using naive CD8+ T cells from blood, with Jurkat cell RNA spiked in. These receptors all stem from a human donor in good health. Some libraries in this study had Jurkat cell RNA spiked in. The CDR3 runs from the conserved cysteine through the conserved F or W. The order of the fields is J gene, D gene, V gene, clone size, CDR3 protein, CDR3 DNA. D genes are given only for firm matches. Clone size is stated in some rows and not others, as once, few, many or a class when expanded.

TRBJ2-1,TRBD2,TRBV6-5,NA,CAGSYWASGQYNEQFF,TGTGCCGGCAGTTACTGGGCTAGCGGCCAGTACAATGAGCAGTTCTTC
TRBJ2-1,TRBD2,TRBV12-3/TRBV12-4,NA,CASSPPTSGGSNEQFF,TGTGCCAGCAGTCCGCCCACTAGCGGGGGGTCAAATGAGCAGTTCTTC
TRBJ2-3,NA,TRBV27,many,CASSLLNTLGTDTQYF,TGTGCCAGCAGTTTGCTTAACACTCTCGGCACAGATACGCAGTATTTT
TRBJ2-7,NA,TRBV9,many,CASSVGDNVGPISSYEQYF,TGTGCCAGCAGCGTAGGCGATAATGTGGGGCCCATCAGCTCCTACGAGCAGTACTTC
TRBJ1-1,NA,TRBV7-9,many,CASSLRQTEAFF,TGTGCCAGCAGCTTAAGACAGACTGAAGCTTTCTTT
TRBJ2-7,TRBD2,TRBV9,many,CASSPGLAGSYEQYF,TGTGCCAGCAGTCCCGGACTAGCGGGCTCCTACGAGCAGTACTTC
TRBJ2-1,NA,TRBV19,NA,CASSMRQGSYNEQFF,TGTGCCAGTAGTATGAGGCAGGGCTCCTACAATGAGCAGTTCTTC
TRBJ2-2,NA,TRBV19,few,CASSIDPTTGELFF,TGTGCCAGTAGTATAGATCCCACCACCGGGGAGCTGTTTTTT
TRBJ2-7,NA,TRBV5-1,many,CASSLGQEIFSYEQYF,TGCGCCAGCAGCTTGGGACAGGAGATATTTTCCTACGAGCAGTACTTC
TRBJ1-6,NA,TRBV7-6,few,CASSLASGGDVGDSPLHF,TGTGCCAGCAGCTTAGCGTCGGGTGGAGACGTCGGCGATTCACCCCTCCACTTT
TRBJ1-2,TRBD1,TRBV7-9,NA,CASSPPTGVGGHGYTF,TGTGCCAGCAGCCCTCCGACAGGGGTGGGGGGACATGGCTACACCTTC
TRBJ2-1,NA,TRBV7-9,few,CASSLGQHNEQFF,TGTGCCAGCAGCCTAGGACAGCACAATGAGCAGTTCTTC
TRBJ2-3,TRBD2,TRBV19,many,CASSPWGLAGPTDTQYF,TGTGCCAGTAGTCCCTGGGGACTAGCGGGACCCACAGATACGCAGTATTTT
TRBJ2-7,TRBD1,TRBV2,NA,CAGRDSLSYEQYF,TGTGCCGGACGGGACAGCCTATCCTACGAGCAGTACTTC
TRBJ1-1,NA,TRBV25-1,few,CASSEGGGTNTEAFF,TGTGCCAGCAGTGAGGGGGGGGGTACCAACACTGAAGCTTTCTTT
TRBJ2-7,TRBD1,TRBV28,NA,CASSLARGQGRRGNEQYF,TGTGCCAGCTCCCTCGCACGGGGACAGGGCCGTCGGGGGAACGAGCAGTACTTC
TRBJ2-5,NA,TRBV4-3,NA,CASSQSIVKETQYF,TGCGCCAGCAGCCAATCAATAGTAAAAGAGACCCAGTACTTC
TRBJ2-3,NA,TRBV9,many,CASSAYKTDTQYF,TGTGCCAGCAGCGCCTACAAGACAGATACGCAGTATTTT
TRBJ2-7,NA,TRBV7-9,many,CASSEGAFYEQYF,TGTGCCAGCAGCGAAGGGGCGTTCTACGAGCAGTACTTC
TRBJ1-2,TRBD1,TRBV19,NA,CASTTGANGYTF,TGTGCCAGTACGACAGGGGCTAATGGCTACACCTTC
TRBJ2-7,NA,TRBV7-9,many,CASSLAGAGATHEQYF,TGTGCCAGCAGCTTAGCGGGGGCAGGTGCGACCCACGAGCAGTACTTC
TRBJ2-1,NA,TRBV12-3/TRBV12-4,few,CASSPRGHIAYEQFF,TGTGCCAGCAGTCCCCGAGGACACATAGCCTATGAGCAGTTCTTC
TRBJ2-7,NA,TRBV4-1,few,CASSQVALGYEQYF,TGCGCCAGCAGCCAAGTGGCCCTGGGCTACGAGCAGTACTTC
TRBJ2-7,NA,TRBV28,NA,CASSFSSGGEQYF,TGTGCCAGCAGTTTCAGTAGTGGGGGCGAGCAGTACTTC
TRBJ2-3,NA,TRBV6-2/TRBV6-3,few,CASISGESTDTQYF,TGTGCCAGCATCTCGGGAGAAAGCACAGATACGCAGTATTTT
TRBJ2-3,NA,TRBV10-3,NA,CAIGPVGGEADTQYF,TGTGCCATCGGCCCCGTGGGGGGAGAGGCAGATACGCAGTATTTT
TRBJ2-7,NA,TRBV4-3,NA,CASSQERSWVDNYEQYF,TGCGCCAGCAGCCAAGAGCGGTCGTGGGTCGATAACTACGAGCAGTACTTC
TRBJ2-7,NA,TRBV6-5,few,CASSPRPGSEQYF,TGTGCCAGCAGTCCGCGGCCAGGGTCCGAGCAGTACTTC
TRBJ2-1,NA,TRBV11-2,NA,CASSSRGGGGPHNEQFF,TGTGCCAGCAGCTCCCGAGGGGGCGGGGGACCACACAATGAGCAGTTCTTC
TRBJ2-7,NA,TRBV12-3/TRBV12-4,NA,CASSPGGSQPYEQYF,TGTGCCAGCAGCCCTGGAGGTAGTCAACCCTACGAGCAGTACTTC
TRBJ2-1,TRBD2,TRBV11-2,NA,CASSVSGRGDEQFF,TGTGCCAGCAGCGTTAGCGGGAGGGGCGATGAGCAGTTCTTC
TRBJ2-2,NA,TRBV18,NA,CASSPEEGTAGELFF,TGTGCCAGCTCGCCTGAGGAGGGTACGGCCGGGGAGCTGTTTTTT
TRBJ2-7,TRBD1,TRBV5-8,many,CASRPSRGTGTGEQYF,TGTGCCAGCAGACCCTCGAGGGGGACAGGGACGGGCGAGCAGTACTTC
TRBJ2-7,NA,TRBV7-9,many,CASSLAYPGVPYF,TGTGCCAGCAGCTTAGCGTATCCGGGAGTGCCGTACTTC
TRBJ1-1,NA,TRBV20-1,few,CSARDQGRRNGEAFF,TGCAGTGCTAGAGATCAGGGCAGACGAAATGGTGAAGCTTTCTTT
TRBJ1-5,NA,TRBV27,NA,CASRHLDQGNQPQHF,TGTGCCAGCAGGCACCTCGACCAGGGCAATCAGCCCCAGCATTTT
TRBJ2-3,NA,TRBV6-4,NA,CASSDYGLTDMQYF,TGTGCCAGCAGTGACTACGGCCTCACAGATATGCAGTATTTT
TRBJ1-2,TRBD1,TRBV27,NA,CASRVAGQGRGGRGGYTF,TGTGCCAGCAGAGTCGCCGGACAGGGAAGGGGTGGACGTGGAGGCTACACCTTC
TRBJ1-3,TRBD1,TRBV3-1,many,CASSNAGTGENTIYF,TGTGCCAGCAGCAACGCCGGGACAGGGGAAAACACCATATATTTT
TRBJ2-3,NA,TRBV7-9,many,CASSYVDGTDTQYF,TGTGCCAGCAGCTATGTGGACGGGACAGATACGCAGTATTTT
TRBJ2-2,NA,TRBV4-3,NA,CASSPTKTSFGELFF,TGCGCCAGCAGCCCGACTAAGACTAGTTTCGGGGAGCTGTTTTTT
TRBJ1-2,TRBD1,TRBV2,many,CASRETGDDSYTF,TGTGCCAGCAGAGAAACAGGGGATGATAGCTACACCTTC
TRBJ2-7,TRBD1,TRBV20-1,many,CSARVDRVPLGRVSYEQYF,TGCAGTGCTAGAGTAGACAGGGTTCCCCTAGGTAGGGTCTCCTACGAGCAGTACTTC